These 19 T cell receptor beta chains came from one sample sequenced in a study of shared clonotypes between healthy human individuals. The protocol was immunoSEQ multiplex PCR, while the TCRdb copy is restricted to in-frame clones and leaves out a portion. The data hold about a million clones, with 76% observed a single time. The sequencing sample was made of memory CD4+ T cells sorted from blood. The subset here: CD45RA-negative fraction. These receptors all come from a man between 18 and 29 years old in good health.

The V gene is TRBV27, the J gene TRBJ1-2; TRBD1 matches at 9 bases. The V gene's germline CDR1 is MNHEY and CDR2 SMNVEV (reference sequence). Trimming cost V 7 bases and J 5 bases; bases outside gene matches: 17. This CDR3 has 17 residues. The CDR3 loop is CASTTFTDRGTKYGYTF. The CDR3 region has the DNA TGTGCCAGCACCACGTTCACGGACAGGGGTACCAAGTATGGCTACACCTTC.

This chain links TRBV11-2 with TRBJ2-4; possible D gene TRBD1, 5 bases. From germline, CDR1 is SGHAT and CDR2 FQNNGV. V was pared by 7 bases and J by 0 bases, with 13 bases between. There are 15 residues in the CDR3. The CDR3 spells CASTPPGLAKNIQYF. For the CDR3, the DNA is TGTGCCAGCACTCCGCCAGGGTTAGCCAAAAACATTCAGTACTTC.

V gene TRBV2 combines with J gene TRBJ1-4; D unclear. Germline loops: CDR1 SNHLY, CDR2 FYNNEI. The CDR3 totals 15 residues. V lost 2 bases and J lost 5, with 12 bases in between. CDR3 region: CASSELMGQNEKLFF. CDR3 DNA sequence: TGTGCCAGCAGTGAACTTATGGGCCAGAATGAAAAACTGTTTTTT.

The gene calls are TRBV4-1 and TRBJ2-1, with D possibly being TRBD1 (5 bases). Germline CDR1 reads MGHRA; CDR2 reads YSYEKL. CDR3 length equals 17 residues. V was clipped by 0 bases and J by 2 bases, with 14 bases between them. CDR3 in DNA: TGCGCCAGCAGCCAAGAACCGACAGCTCCAACCTACAATGAGCAGTTCTTC. Translation: CASSQEPTAPTYNEQFF.

The rearrangement joins TRBV6-6 to TRBJ2-2; D call uncertain. The CDR3 has 14 amino acids. Looked up from germline, CDR1 is MNHNY and CDR2 is SVGAGI (reference sequence). V was clipped by 11 bases and J by 3 bases, with 16 bases between them. The CDR3 coding sequence is TGTGCCGCTCTCAGGTTCGTGGACACCGGGGAGCTGTTTTTT. Encoded protein: CAALRFVDTGELFF.

Note on this clone: Other nucleotide sequences from this sample produce the same CDR3. The rearrangement joins TRBV14 to TRBJ1-2, with D unclear. The CDR3 sequence is 12 residues long. The V and J ends lost 4 bases and 2 bases respectively, with 5 bases between them. CDR1 and CDR2 (germline): SGHDN, FVKESK. CDR3 in amino acids: CASSRANYGYTF. CDR3 nucleotide sequence: TGTGCCAGCAGCCGCGCGAACTATGGCTACACCTTC. Full variable domain (outside the CDR3, taken from reference TRBV14 and TRBJ1-2): EAGVTQFPSHSVIEKGQTVTLRCDPISGHDNLYWYRRVMGKEIKFLLHFVKESKQDESGMPNNRFLAERTGGTYSTLKVQPAELEDSGVYFCASSRANYGYTFGSGTRLTVV.

This chain joins TRBV7-2 and TRBJ1-1, with D tentatively TRBD1 (5 bases). The V end was cut by 2 bases, the J end by 7 bases, with 11 bases between. There are 13 residues in the CDR3. In germline, CDR1 is SGHTA, CDR2 FQGNSA. DNA of the CDR3: TGTGCCAGCAGCTTAAGGGAGACAGTTGAAGCTTTCTTT. Translating gives CASSLRETVEAFF.

This clone was observed many times. The V gene is TRBV7-2, the J gene TRBJ2-1; TRBD2 matches at 14 bases. V lost 2 bases, J lost 7 bases, and 10 bases stayed unmatched. The CDR3 runs to 18 residues. The germline V gene encodes CDR1 SGHTA and CDR2 FQGNSA. The CDR3 spells CASSLRPGLAGVGNEQFF. The DNA of the CDR3 is TGTGCCAGCAGCTTAAGACCGGGACTAGCGGGAGTTGGGAATGAGCAGTTCTTC.

The chain carries TRBV7-9 and TRBJ2-1; no clear D. The germline CDR1 and CDR2 sequences are SEHNR and FQNEAQ (reference sequence). The V end was cut by 5 bases, the J end by 9 bases, with 14 bases between. CDR3 length: 13 residues. The CDR3 sequence is CASSLDDVVEQFF. CDR3 in DNA: TGTGCCAGCAGCCTAGACGACGTGGTTGAGCAGTTCTTC.

The chain uses TRBV6-1 and TRBJ2-5, with 11 bases aligning to TRBD1. Losses at the gene ends were 2 bases for V and 1 base for J; bases not matched to a gene: 12. This CDR3 has 19 residues. CDR1 and CDR2 from the germline V gene are MNHNS and SASEGT. The CDR3 sequence is CASSERGTGGSASQETQYF. For the CDR3, the DNA is TGTGCCAGCAGTGAAAGGGGGACAGGGGGGTCAGCGAGCCAAGAGACCCAGTACTTC.

A few counts support this clone. The chain carries TRBV5-4 and TRBJ1-1; D may be TRBD1 (6 bases). Trimming stripped 9 bases from V and 1 base from J, with 13 bases between. This CDR3 region has 13 residues. Germline-derived CDR1 and CDR2 are SGHNT and YYREEE (reference sequence). CDR3 in DNA: TGTGCCACAGGAACAGGGTCGAACACTGAAGCTTTCTTT. Translating gives CATGTGSNTEAFF.

The rearrangement links TRBV15 to TRBJ1-5; D remains ambiguous. V dropped 4 bases and J dropped 4 bases, with 8 bases sitting between them. The germline V gene has CDR1 LNHNV and CDR2 YYDKDF (reference sequence). The CDR3 is 13 amino acids. The CDR3 coding sequence is TGTGCCACCAGCATAGACATAAATCAGCCCCAGCATTTT. It translates to CATSIDINQPQHF.

The chain is built from TRBV28 and TRBJ2-1; 9 bases line up with TRBD1. This CDR3 is built from 13 residues. Trimming took 9 bases from V and 4 from J; bases not matched to a gene: 4. Germline V gene data show CDR1 as MDHEN and CDR2 as SYDVKM. CDR3 sequence: CASRTGEYNEQFF. The CDR3, as DNA: TGTGCCAGTCGGACAGGGGAATACAATGAGCAGTTCTTC.

The rearrangement uses TRBV11-2 and TRBJ2-7; D is undetermined. V lost 0 bases to trimming and J lost 8 bases, with 17 bases between them. This CDR3 has 15 amino acids. Per the germline V gene, CDR1 is SGHAT and CDR2 is FQNNGV. In DNA form, the CDR3 reads TGTGCCAGCAGCTTAGAACCTCTGGGTGACCCTAAGCAGTACTTC. This translates into CASSLEPLGDPKQYF.

This clone was found a few times. The V and J genes are TRBV28 and TRBJ1-1; D gene unclear. The germline CDR1 and CDR2 sequences are MDHEN and SYDVKM. With 6 bases removed from V and 1 base from J, the gap between germline ends came to 6 bases. The CDR3 loop spans 12 amino acids. Here the CDR3 reads CASRYRNTEAFF. Here the CDR3 DNA reads TGTGCCAGCAGGTACAGGAACACTGAAGCTTTCTTT.

A note on this clone: Distinct nucleotide sequences in the sample also encode this CDR3. For the CDR3, the DNA is TGTGCCAGCAGCTTACAGGTATCTAGCACAGATACGCAGTATTTT. Encoded protein: CASSLQVSSTDTQYF. The chain links TRBV11-2 to TRBJ2-3; D not resolved. The CDR3 runs 15 residues. The V end lost 2 bases, the J end lost 0 bases, and 9 bases lay between the germline ends. Germline-derived CDR1 and CDR2 are SGHAT and FQNNGV. Together with reference TRBV11-2 and TRBJ2-3, the CDR3 gives the full variable domain: EAGVAQSPRYKIIEKRQSVAFWCNPISGHATLYWYQQILGQGPKLLIQFQNNGVVDDSQLPKDRFSAERLKGVDSTLKIQPAKLEDSAVYLCASSLQVSSTDTQYFGPGTRLTVL.

This chain links TRBV10-1 with TRBJ2-7, with D unclear. The V end was cut by 2 bases, the J end by 5 bases, with 10 bases between. This CDR3 has 13 amino acids. Germline CDR1 and CDR2: WNHNN and SYGVQD (reference sequence). For the CDR3, the DNA is TGCGCCAGCAGTGAGCCGCCTGCGGACGAGCAGTACTTC. Translated, it gives CASSEPPADEQYF.

The chain employs TRBV19 and TRBJ2-1, with D unresolved. Germline loops: CDR1 LNHDA, CDR2 SQIVND (reference sequence). The ends were cut back, 3 bases at V and 5 bases at J, with 17 bases in the middle. This CDR3 region has 16 residues. The DNA for the CDR3 is TGTGCCAGTAGTATTTCCGGGCAGGTAGTAAACAATGAGCAGTTCTTC. Its protein product is CASSISGQVVNNEQFF.

The gene calls are TRBV7-2 and TRBJ2-2; 9 nucleotides line up with TRBD2. The germline V gene encodes CDR1 SGHTA and CDR2 FQGNSA. The V and J ends lost 5 bases and 6 bases, in that order; junction bases with no gene match: 10. CDR3 length equals 16 residues. The CDR3: CASSPFSGSGSGELFF. For the CDR3, the DNA is TGTGCCAGCAGCCCCTTTAGCGGGAGTGGCTCCGGGGAGCTGTTTTTT.